The present entry profiles one T cell receptor (beta chain) with its context. Germline lookup yields CDR1 SGHRS and CDR2 YFSETQ. V was pared by 2 bases and J by 3 bases, with 5 bases of the junction left unmatched. The CDR3 is made up of 16 amino acids. The data were obtained in a study of shared clonotypes between healthy human individuals. Authors' methods: ImmunoSEQ only sent back junction sequences with no quality scores, so filtering was done differently. This table comes from immunoSEQ multiplex PCR, and its TCRdb copy is limited to in-frame clones, with some not included. V and J calls plus clone size are reproduced from that table; the DNA served to infer D and trimming. Of hundreds of thousands of clones detected, less than 98% appear once; the ten largest clones hold roughly 0.05%.

This chain connects TRBV5-1 to TRBJ2-1, with 10 bases fitting TRBD2. The clonotype was recovered from a woman aged 30 to 39 in good health. The sample comprised naive CD4+ T cells sorted from blood. Specified subset: CD45RA+ positively selected. The CDR3 bases are TGCGCCAGCAGCTTACCAACTAGCGGGGACTACAATGAGCAGTTCTTC. Its translation is CASSLPTSGDYNEQFF.